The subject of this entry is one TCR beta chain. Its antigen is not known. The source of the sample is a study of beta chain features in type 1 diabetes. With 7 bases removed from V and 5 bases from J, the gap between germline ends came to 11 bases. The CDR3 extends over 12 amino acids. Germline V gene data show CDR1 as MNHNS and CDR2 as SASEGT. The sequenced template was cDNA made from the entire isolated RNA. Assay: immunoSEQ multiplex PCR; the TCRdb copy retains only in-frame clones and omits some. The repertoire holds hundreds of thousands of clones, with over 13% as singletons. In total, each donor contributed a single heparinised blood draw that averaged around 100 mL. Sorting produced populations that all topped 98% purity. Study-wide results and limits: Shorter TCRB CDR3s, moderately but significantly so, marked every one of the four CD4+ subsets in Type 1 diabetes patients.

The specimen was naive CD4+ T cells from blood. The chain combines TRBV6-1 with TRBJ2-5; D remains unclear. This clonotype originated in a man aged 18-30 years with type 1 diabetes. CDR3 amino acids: CASINRAETQYF. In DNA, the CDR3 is TGTGCCAGCATCAATAGAGCCGAGACCCAGTACTTC.